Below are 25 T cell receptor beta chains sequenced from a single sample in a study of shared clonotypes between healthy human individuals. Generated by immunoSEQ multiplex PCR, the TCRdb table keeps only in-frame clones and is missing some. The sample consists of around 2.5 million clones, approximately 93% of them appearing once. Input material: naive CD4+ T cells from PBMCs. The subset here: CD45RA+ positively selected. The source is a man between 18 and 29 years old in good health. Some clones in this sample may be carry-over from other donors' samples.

The CDR3 coding sequence is TGCGCCAGCAGCTTGGTACCAAACTCTGGAAACACCATATATTTT. Translating gives CASSLVPNSGNTIYF. The genes are TRBV5-1 and TRBJ1-3; D unclear. The CDR3 contains 15 residues. V was shortened by 0 bases and J by 0 bases, with 7 bases between the two germline ends. Germline V gene data show CDR1 as SGHRS and CDR2 as YFSETQ.

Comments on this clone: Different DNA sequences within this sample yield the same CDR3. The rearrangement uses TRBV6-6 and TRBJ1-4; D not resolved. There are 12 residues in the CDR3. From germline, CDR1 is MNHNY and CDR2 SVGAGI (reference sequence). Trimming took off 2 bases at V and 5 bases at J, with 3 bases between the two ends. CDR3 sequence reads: CASSYPNEKLFF. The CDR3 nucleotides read TGTGCCAGCAGTTACCCGAATGAAAAACTGTTTTTT.

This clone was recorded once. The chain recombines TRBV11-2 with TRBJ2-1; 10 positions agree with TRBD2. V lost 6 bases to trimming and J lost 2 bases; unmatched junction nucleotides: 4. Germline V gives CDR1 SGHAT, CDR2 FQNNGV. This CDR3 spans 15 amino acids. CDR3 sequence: CASRVTSGPYNEQFF. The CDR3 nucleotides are TGTGCCAGCAGGGTGACTAGCGGGCCCTACAATGAGCAGTTCTTC. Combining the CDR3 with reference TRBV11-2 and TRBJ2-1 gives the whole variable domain EAGVAQSPRYKIIEKRQSVAFWCNPISGHATLYWYQQILGQGPKLLIQFQNNGVVDDSQLPKDRFSAERLKGVDSTLKIQPAKLEDSAVYLCASRVTSGPYNEQFFGPGTRLTVL.

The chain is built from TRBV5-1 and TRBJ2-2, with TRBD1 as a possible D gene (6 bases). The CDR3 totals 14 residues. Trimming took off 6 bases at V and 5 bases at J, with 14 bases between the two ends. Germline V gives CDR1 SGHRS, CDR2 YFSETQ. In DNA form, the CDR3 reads TGCGCCAGCACCAGAAACACAGGGACCGGGGAGCTGTTTTTT. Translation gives CASTRNTGTGELFF.

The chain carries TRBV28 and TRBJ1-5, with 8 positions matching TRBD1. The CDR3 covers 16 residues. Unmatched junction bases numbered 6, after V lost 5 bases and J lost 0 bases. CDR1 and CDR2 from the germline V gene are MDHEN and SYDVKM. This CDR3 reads CASSPRQGSSNQPQHF. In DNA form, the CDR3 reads TGTGCCAGCAGTCCCCGACAGGGGAGTAGCAATCAGCCCCAGCATTTT.

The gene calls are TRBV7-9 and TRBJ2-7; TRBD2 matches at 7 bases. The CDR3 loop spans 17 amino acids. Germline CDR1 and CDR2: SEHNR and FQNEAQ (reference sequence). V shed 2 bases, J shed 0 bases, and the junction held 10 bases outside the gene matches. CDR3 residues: CASSLSLSGTTSYEQYF. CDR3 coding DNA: TGTGCCAGCAGCTTAAGTCTATCCGGGACTACCTCCTACGAGCAGTACTTC.

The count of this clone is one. CDR3 nucleotides: TGTGCCGCGGGTGGGGCCCGGAATGTGAGAGAGACCCAGTACTTC. Translated: CAAGGARNVRETQYF. The chain couples TRBV19 to TRBJ2-5, with D perhaps given as TRBD1 or TRBD2 (5 bases each). The germline gives CDR1 LNHDA, CDR2 SQIVND (reference sequence). V was pared by 11 bases and J by 4 bases, with 23 bases between. This CDR3 is built from 15 residues.

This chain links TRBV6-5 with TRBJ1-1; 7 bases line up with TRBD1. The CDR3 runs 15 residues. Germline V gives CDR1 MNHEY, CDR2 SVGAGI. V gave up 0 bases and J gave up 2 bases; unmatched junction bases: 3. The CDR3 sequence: CASSYSRQGNTEAFF. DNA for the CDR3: TGTGCCAGCAGTTACTCCCGACAGGGAAACACTGAAGCTTTCTTT.

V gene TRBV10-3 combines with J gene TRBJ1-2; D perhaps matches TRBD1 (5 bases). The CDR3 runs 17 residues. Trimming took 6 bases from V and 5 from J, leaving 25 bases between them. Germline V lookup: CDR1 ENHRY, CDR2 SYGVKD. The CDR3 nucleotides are TGTGCCATCAGCCTCAACCCTTCGACAGCAGGTAGTTATGGCTACACCTTC. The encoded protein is CAISLNPSTAGSYGYTF.

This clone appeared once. Written as DNA, the CDR3 is TGTGCCAGCTCACTCCCCGGGACAGGGAACCCGCCCCAGCATTTT. This translates into CASSLPGTGNPPQHF. This rearrangement joins TRBV18 to TRBJ1-5; TRBD1 agrees at 9 bases. The CDR3 is 15 residues long. V lost 4 bases and J lost 9; bases outside the gene matches: 10. Germline-derived CDR1 and CDR2 are KGHSH and LQKENI. Full variable domain (rest looked up from reference TRBV18 and TRBJ1-5): NAGVMQNPRHLVRRRGQEARLRCSPMKGHSHVYWYRQLPEEGLKFMVYLQKENIIDESGMPKERFSAEFPKEGPSILRIQQVVRGDSAAYFCASSLPGTGNPPQHFGDGTRLSIL.

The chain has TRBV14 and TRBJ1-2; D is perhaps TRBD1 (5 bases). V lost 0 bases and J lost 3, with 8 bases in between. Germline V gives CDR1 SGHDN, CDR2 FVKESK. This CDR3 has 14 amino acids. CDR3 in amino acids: CASSQDWGDYGYTF. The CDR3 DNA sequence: TGTGCCAGCAGCCAAGATTGGGGGGACTATGGCTACACCTTC.

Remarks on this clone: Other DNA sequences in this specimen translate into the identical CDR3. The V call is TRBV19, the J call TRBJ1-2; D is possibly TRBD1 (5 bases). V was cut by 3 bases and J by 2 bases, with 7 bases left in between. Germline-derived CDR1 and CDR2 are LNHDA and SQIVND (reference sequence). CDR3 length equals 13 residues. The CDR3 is CASSINRNYGYTF. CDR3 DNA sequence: TGTGCCAGTAGTATCAACAGGAACTATGGCTACACCTTC.

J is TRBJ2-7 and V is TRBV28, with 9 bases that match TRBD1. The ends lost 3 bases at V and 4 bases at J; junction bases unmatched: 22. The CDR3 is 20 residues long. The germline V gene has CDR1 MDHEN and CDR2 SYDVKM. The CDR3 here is CASSLTAPGQGFPYTYEQYF. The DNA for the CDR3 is TGTGCCAGCAGTTTGACCGCACCGGGACAGGGTTTCCCTTACACTTACGAGCAGTACTTC.

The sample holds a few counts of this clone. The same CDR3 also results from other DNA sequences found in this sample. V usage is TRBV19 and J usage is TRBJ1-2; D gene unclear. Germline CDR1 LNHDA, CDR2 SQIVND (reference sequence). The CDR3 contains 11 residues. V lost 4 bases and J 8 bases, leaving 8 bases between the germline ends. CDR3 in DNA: TGTGCCAGTAGTACGCGCGGCGGCTACACCTTC. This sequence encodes CASSTRGGYTF.

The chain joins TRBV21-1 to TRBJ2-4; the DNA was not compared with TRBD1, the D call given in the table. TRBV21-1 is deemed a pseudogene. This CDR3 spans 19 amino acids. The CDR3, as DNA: TGTGCCAGCAGCAAATATTCGCCCAGCCAAAAGGGGGCCAAAAACATTCAGTACTTC. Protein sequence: CASSKYSPSQKGAKNIQYF.

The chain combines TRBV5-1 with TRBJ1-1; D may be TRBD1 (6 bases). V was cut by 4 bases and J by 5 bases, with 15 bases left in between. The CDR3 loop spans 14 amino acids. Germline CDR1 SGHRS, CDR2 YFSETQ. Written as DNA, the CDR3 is TGCGCCAGCAGCGGACCGGGACACGGGACTGAAGCTTTCTTT. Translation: CASSGPGHGTEAFF.

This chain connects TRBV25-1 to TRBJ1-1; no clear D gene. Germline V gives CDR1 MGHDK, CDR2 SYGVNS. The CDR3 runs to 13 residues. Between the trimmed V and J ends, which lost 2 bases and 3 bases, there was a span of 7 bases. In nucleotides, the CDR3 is TGTGCCAGCAGTGAAATGGCCGACACTGAAGCTTTCTTT. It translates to CASSEMADTEAFF.

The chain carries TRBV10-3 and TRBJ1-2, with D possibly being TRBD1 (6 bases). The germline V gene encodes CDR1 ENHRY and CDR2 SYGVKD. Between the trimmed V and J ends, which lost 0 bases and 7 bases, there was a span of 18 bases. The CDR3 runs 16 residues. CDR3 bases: TGTGCCATCAGTGAGTCAAGGGACACAGTCTCGAGTGGCTACACCTTC. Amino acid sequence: CAISESRDTVSSGYTF.

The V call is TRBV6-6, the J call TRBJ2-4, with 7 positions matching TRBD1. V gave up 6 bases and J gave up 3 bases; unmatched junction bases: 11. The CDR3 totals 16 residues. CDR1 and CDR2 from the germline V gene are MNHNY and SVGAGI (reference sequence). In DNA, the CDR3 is TGTGCCAGCAGCCCAAGACAGGGATTAGGCAAAAACATTCAGTACTTC. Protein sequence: CASSPRQGLGKNIQYF.

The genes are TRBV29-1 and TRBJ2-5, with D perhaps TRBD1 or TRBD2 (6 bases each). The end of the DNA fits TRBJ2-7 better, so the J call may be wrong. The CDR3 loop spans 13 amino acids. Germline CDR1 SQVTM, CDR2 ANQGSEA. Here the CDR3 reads CSAGVTGRSEQYF. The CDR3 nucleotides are TGCAGCGCGGGAGTTACAGGGAGGTCCGAGCAGTACTTC.

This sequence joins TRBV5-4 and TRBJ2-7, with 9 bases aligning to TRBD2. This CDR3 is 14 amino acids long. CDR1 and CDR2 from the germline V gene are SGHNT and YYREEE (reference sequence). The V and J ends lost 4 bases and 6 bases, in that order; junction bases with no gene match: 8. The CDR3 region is CASSRAGGPGEQYF. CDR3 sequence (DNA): TGTGCCAGCAGCCGGGCGGGAGGGCCGGGCGAGCAGTACTTC.

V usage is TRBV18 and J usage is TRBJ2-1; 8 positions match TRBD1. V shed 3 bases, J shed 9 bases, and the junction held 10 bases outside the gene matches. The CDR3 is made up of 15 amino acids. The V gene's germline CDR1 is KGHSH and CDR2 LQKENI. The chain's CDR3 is CASSPAQGAFGEQFF. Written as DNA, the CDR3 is TGTGCCAGCTCACCGGCCCAGGGGGCTTTTGGTGAGCAGTTCTTC. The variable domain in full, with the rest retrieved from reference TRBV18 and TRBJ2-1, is NAGVMQNPRHLVRRRGQEARLRCSPMKGHSHVYWYRQLPEEGLKFMVYLQKENIIDESGMPKERFSAEFPKEGPSILRIQQVVRGDSAAYFCASSPAQGAFGEQFFGPGTRLTVL.

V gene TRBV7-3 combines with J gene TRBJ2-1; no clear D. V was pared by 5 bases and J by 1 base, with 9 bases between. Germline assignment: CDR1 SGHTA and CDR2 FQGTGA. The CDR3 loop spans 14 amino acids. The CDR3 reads CASSPVGSYNEQFF. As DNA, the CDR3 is TGTGCCAGCAGCCCCGTCGGGTCCTACAATGAGCAGTTCTTC.

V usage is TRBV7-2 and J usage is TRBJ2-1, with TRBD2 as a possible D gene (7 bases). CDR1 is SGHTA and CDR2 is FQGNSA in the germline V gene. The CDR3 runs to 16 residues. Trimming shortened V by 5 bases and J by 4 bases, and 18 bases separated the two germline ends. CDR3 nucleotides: TGTGCCAGCAGCCCCTTGGGGGGGGCGGATTACAATGAGCAGTTCTTC. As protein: CASSPLGGADYNEQFF.

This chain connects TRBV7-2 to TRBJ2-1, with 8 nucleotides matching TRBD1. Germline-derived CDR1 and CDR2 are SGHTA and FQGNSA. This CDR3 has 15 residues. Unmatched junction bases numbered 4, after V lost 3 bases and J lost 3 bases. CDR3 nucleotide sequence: TGTGCCAGCAGCTTCCGGGACAGGAACTACAATGAGCAGTTCTTC. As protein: CASSFRDRNYNEQFF.